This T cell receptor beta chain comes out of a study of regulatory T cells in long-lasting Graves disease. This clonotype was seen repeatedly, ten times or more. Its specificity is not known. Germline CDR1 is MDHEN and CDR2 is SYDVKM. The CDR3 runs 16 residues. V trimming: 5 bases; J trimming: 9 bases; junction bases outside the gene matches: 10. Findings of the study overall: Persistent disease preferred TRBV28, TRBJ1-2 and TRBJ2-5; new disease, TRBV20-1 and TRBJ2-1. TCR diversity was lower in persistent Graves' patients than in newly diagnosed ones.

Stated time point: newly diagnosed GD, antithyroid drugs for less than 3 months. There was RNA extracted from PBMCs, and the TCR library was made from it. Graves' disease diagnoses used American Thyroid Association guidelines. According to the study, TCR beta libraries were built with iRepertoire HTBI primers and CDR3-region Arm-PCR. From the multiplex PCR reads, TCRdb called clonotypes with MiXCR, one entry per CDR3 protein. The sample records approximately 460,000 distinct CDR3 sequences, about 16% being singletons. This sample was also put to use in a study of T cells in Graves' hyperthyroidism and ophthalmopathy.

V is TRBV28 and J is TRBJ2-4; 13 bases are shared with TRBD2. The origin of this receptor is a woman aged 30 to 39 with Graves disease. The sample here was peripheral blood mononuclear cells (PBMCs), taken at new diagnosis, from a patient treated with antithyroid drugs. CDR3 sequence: CASSRGLAGDSGIQYF. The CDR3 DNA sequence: TGTGCCAGCAGTCGTGGACTAGCGGGAGACTCTGGCATTCAGTACTTC.